This TCR beta chain appears in the sequencing data of a study of monozygotic twins with inflammatory bowel disease. From germline, CDR1 is SQVTM and CDR2 ANQGSEA. The CDR3 is 11 residues long. TCRdb reprocessed the 5' RACE reads and reports one entry per CDR3 protein, with no DNA. Its table records some 440,000 distinct CDR3 sequences. The clonotype comes from a human donor with ulcerative colitis or Crohn's disease, or a healthy co-twin of an affected twin (not recorded which). Sequencing was performed on blood. The rearrangement links TRBV29-1 to TRBJ1-1. CDR3 region: CSVSGHLEAFF.